This T cell receptor (beta chain) was captured by sequencing in a study of HIV-infected children after antiretroviral therapy interruption (dated by TCRdb to between 2018 and 2020). Background for the entire study: Eight children were included: four on planned treatment interruption and four on continuous treatment, all with CD4+ count above 500 and viral load below 50 copies/ml. Samples from the interruption arm were taken at week 0, at week 12, at the end of interruption (week 24 or 48), and about 3 years after the study ended. For the continuous-treatment arm, samples from the corresponding weeks 0, 48 and 150 were analyzed. Exposure to EBV and CMV had been recorded for most participating children. Alongside measurements of thymic output, TCR repertoires of children on planned treatment interruption were compared with TCR repertoires of children on continuous antiretroviral treatment. A median age of roughly 10 years was recorded in the interruption group, and a median age of roughly 8 years was recorded in the continuous treatment group.

General study outcomes and caveats: The low number of patients is regarded as a limitation, and the data should be interpreted with caution. The naive CD4+ Gini coefficient rose by the end of treatment interruption, suggesting clonal expansion, and returned to baseline by 3 years. Minor non-naive CD45RA+ populations, such as EMRA or stem memory cells, might be present among the sorted CD45RA+ naive cells. For naive CD4+ repertoires of PTI patients, CDR3 sharing between time points dropped once interruption began, while many sequences were shared between the end of interruption and 3 years later.

This clonotype was observed at least ten times. Its binding antigen is unknown. No per-base quality is available; no much larger clone lies one base away. This sample's treatment or condition label indicates: PENTA 11 planned treatment interruption arm or continuous ART arm. The participants were children from the United Kingdom between 2 and 15 years old who had been on ART with at least three drugs for 24 weeks or longer. Cryopreserved PBMCs containing at least 5 million viable cells were required, and a handful of candidate patients were excluded because of low viable PBMC yield. Using a FACSAria III cell sorter, naive CD4+ CD45RA+ CD45RO- T cells were FACS-sorted out of thawed PBMCs. After sorting, cells were fixed, and RNA was extracted with the RNeasy FFPE kit and then with the RNeasy Micro kit. Libraries came from 3' RACE. TCR libraries were built from RNA using a 3' RACE protocol with unique molecular identifiers to correct PCR amplification bias. Up to roughly 12 amplicon libraries were pooled and sequenced on an Illumina MiSeq with v2 2x250 paired-end chemistry. Regarding the original processing steps: Decombinator was used to process the reads, assigning V and J genes and CDR3 and applying barcode-based correction of errors and PCR bias. Before the Gini coefficient was calculated with the R ineq package, repertoires were subsampled to the same depth. Three approaches were used to assess CDR3 similarity: GLIPH, Hamming distance and a shared triplet metric. TCRdb itself trimmed the public reads at Q25 with fastp, ran MiXCR and retained productive beta chains. Entries that share a CDR3 protein sequence are merged under the most common genes and DNA. TCRdb's processing, not the authors' own work, is the source of the V and J calls. This sample gives 70,000 to 90,000 distinct CDR3 sequences in total; about 7.2% of them show up just once. The ten largest make up 0.85% to 1.2% of the sample.

There are 11 amino acids in the CDR3, from cysteine to phenylalanine inclusive. CDR3 DNA only is kept here, 33 bases in frame from base 1. Between the V and J ends, shortened by 5 bases and 3 bases respectively, the junction contains 6 bases. According to the germline V gene (reference sequence), CDR1 reads DFQATT and CDR2 reads SNEGSKA. This sequence was found in a pool of human donors with HIV. The rearrangement combines TRBV20-1 with TRBJ2-3; TRBD2 is possibly the D segment (6 matching bases). The sample was CD45RA+ CD4+ T cells from PBMCs, pooled from several time points, taken from a donor given antiretroviral therapy, either interrupted or continuous. The cell subset or site tag for this specimen amounts to: naive CD4+ CD45RA+ CD45RO- T cells. The sequence in DNA is TGCAGTGCTGGGGGGACAGATACGCAGTATTTT. Translated, this gives CSAGGTDTQYF.